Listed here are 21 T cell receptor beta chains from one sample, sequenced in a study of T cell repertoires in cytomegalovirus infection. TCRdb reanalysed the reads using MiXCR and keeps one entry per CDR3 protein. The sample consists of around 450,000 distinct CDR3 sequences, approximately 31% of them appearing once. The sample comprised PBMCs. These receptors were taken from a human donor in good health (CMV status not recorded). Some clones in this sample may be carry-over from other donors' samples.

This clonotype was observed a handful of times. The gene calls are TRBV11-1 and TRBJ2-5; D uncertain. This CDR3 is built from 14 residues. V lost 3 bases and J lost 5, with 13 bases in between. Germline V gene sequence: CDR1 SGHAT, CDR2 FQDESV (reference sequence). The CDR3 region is CASSFIWQRETQYF. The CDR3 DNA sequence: TGTGCCAGCAGCTTTATTTGGCAGAGGGAGACCCAGTACTTC.

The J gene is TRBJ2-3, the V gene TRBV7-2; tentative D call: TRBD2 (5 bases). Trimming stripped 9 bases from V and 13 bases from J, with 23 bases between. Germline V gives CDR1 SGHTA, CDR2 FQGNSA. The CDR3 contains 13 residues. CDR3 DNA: TGTGCCAGAAGCCCCACTGAGACGCGGGCGAAGTATTTT. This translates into CARSPTETRAKYF.

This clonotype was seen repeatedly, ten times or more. The CDR3 here is CASSLEAGGLYNEQFF. The CDR3 nucleotides read TGTGCCAGCAGCTTAGAGGCGGGGGGGCTGTACAATGAGCAGTTCTTC. This sequence joins TRBV7-8 and TRBJ2-1; 9 bases are a match to TRBD2. Trimming cost V 1 base and J 4 bases; bases outside gene matches: 5. Germline lookup yields CDR1 SGHVS and CDR2 FQNEAQ. The CDR3 consists of 16 residues.

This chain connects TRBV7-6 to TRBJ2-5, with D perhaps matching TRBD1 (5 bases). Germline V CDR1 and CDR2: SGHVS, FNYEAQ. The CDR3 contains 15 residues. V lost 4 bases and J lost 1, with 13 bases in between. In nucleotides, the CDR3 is TGTGCCAGCAGCTCCCTGGGTGGGGCCCAAGAGACCCAGTACTTC. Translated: CASSSLGGAQETQYF. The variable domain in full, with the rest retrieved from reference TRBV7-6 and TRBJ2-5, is GAGVSQSPRYKVTKRGQDVALRCDPISGHVSLYWYRQALGQGPEFLTYFNYEAQQDKSGLPNDRFSAERPEGSISTLTIQRTEQRDSAMYRCASSSLGGAQETQYFGPGTRLLVL.

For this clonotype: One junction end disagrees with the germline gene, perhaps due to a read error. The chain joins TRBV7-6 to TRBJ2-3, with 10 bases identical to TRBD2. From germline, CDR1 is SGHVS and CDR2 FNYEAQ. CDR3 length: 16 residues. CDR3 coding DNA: TGTGCCAGCCGCTTAGGGAGCGGGGGGGCTGCAGATACGCAGTATTTT. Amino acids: CASRLGSGGAADTQYF.

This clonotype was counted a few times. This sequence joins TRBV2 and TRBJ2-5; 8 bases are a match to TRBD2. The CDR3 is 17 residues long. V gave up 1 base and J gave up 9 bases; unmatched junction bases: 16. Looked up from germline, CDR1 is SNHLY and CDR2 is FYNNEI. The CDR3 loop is CASSEEIAGRGLEAQYF. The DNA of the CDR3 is TGTGCCAGCAGTGAAGAGATAGCGGGGAGGGGCCTTGAGGCCCAGTACTTC.

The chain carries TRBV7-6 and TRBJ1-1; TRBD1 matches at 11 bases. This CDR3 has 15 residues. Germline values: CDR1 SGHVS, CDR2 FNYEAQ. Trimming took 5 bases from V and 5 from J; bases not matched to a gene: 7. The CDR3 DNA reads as TGTGCCAGCAGCGGATGGGACAGGGGGACGACTGAAGCTTTCTTT. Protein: CASSGWDRGTTEAFF.

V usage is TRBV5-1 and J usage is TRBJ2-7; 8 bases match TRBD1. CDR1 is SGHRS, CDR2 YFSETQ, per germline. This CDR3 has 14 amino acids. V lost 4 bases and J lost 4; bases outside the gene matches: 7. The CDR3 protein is CASSVGGQAYEQYF. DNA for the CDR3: TGCGCCAGCAGCGTTGGGGGACAGGCATACGAGCAGTACTTC.

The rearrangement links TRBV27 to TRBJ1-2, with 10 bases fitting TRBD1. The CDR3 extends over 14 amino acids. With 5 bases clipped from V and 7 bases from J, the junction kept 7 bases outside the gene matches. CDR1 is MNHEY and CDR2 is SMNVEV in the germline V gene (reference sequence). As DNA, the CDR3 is TGTGCCAGCAGTCCGAGACAGGGGGCAACTGGCTACACCTTC. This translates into CASSPRQGATGYTF.

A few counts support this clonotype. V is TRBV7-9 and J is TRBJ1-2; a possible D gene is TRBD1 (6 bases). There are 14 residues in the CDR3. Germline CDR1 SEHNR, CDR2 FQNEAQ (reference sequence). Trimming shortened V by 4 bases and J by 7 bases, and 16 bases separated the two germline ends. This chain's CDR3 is CASSSDSPGGGYTF. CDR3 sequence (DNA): TGTGCCAGCAGCTCGGACAGCCCCGGTGGTGGCTACACCTTC.

CDR3: CASSYDAGGLNEQFF. DNA for the CDR3: TGTGCCAGCAGTTACGACGCGGGGGGGCTAAATGAGCAGTTCTTC. This chain uses TRBV6-5 with TRBJ2-1; TRBD2 agrees at 9 bases. From germline, CDR1 is MNHEY and CDR2 SVGAGI. The V gene end was trimmed by 2 bases and the J gene end by 7 bases; junction bases not matched to a gene: 6. This CDR3 spans 15 amino acids.

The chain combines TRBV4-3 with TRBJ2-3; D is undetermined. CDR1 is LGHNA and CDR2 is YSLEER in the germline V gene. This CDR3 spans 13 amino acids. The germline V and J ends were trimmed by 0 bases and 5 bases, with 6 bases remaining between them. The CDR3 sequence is CASSQERRDTQYF. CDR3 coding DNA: TGCGCCAGCAGCCAAGAACGGAGAGATACGCAGTATTTT.

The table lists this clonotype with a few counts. CDR3 sequence reads: CASSQDRGYNPEAFF. The CDR3 region has the DNA TGTGCCAGCAGCCAAGACAGGGGGTATAACCCTGAAGCTTTCTTT. J is TRBJ1-1 and V is TRBV14; 7 bases line up with TRBD1. J lost 6 bases, V lost 0 bases, and 7 bases had no gene match. The CDR3 spans 15 residues. The germline V gene encodes CDR1 SGHDN and CDR2 FVKESK.

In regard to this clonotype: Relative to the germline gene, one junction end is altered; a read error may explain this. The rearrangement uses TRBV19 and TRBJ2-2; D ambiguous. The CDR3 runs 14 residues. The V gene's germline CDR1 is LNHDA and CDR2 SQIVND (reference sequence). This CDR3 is CASSLRRGTWELFF. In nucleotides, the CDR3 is TGTGCCAGTAGCCTCAGGCGCGGCACCTGGGAGCTGTTTTTT. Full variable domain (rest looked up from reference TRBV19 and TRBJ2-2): DGGITQSPKYLFRKEGQNVTLSCEQNLNHDAMYWYRQDPGQGLRLIYYSQIVNDFQKGDIAEGYSVSREKKESFPLTVTSAQKNPTAFYLCASSLRRGTWELFFGEGSRLTVL.

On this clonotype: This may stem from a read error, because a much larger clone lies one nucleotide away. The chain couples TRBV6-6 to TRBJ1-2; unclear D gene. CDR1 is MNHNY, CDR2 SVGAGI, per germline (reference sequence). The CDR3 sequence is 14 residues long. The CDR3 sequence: CASSYVREVYGDTF. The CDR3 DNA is TGTGCCAGCAGTTACGTCCGGGAGGTTTATGGCGACACCTTC.

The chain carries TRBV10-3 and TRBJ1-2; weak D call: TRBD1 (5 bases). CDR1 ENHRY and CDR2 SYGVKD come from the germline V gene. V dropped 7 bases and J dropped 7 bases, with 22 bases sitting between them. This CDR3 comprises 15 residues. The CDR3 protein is CAIIPGTSTEGGYTF. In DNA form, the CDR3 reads TGTGCCATCATACCCGGGACGTCTACTGAGGGTGGCTACACCTTC.

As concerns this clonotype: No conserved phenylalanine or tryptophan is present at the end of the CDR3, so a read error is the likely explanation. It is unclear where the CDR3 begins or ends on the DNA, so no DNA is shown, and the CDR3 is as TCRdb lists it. CDR3 loop: CAISKGEGNQPQNL. V is TRBV10-3 and J is TRBJ1-5. The germline V gene has CDR1 ENHRY and CDR2 SYGVKD. The CDR3 extends over 14 residues, inclusive of both ends.

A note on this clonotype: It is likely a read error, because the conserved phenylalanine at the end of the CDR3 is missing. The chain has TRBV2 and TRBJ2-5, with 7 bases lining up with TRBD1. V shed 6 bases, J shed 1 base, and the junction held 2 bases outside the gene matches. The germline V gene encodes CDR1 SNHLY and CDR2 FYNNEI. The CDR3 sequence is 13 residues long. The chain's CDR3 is CASSRDSQETQYL. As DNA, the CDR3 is TGTGCCAGCAGCAGGGACAGCCAAGAGACCCAGTACTTA.

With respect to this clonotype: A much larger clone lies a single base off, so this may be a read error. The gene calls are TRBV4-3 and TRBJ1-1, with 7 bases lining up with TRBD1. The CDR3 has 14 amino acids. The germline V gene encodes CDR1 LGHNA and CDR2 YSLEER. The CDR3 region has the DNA TGCGCCAGCAGCCAAGAACAGGGGTACACTGAAGCTTTATTT. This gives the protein CASSQEQGYTEALF.

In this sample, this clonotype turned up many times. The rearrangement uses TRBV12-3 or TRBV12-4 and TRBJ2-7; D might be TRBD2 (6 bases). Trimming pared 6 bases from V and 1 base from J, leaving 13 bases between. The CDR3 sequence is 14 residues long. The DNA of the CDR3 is TGTGCCAGCAGCTCGATGGGACTTTCCTACGAGCAGTACTTC. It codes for CASSSMGLSYEQYF.

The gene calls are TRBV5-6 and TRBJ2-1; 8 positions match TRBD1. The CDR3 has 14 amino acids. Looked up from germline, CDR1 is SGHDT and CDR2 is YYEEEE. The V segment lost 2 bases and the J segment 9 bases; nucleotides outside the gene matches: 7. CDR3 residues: CASSFATGVAEQFF. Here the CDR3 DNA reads TGTGCCAGCAGCTTTGCGACAGGGGTTGCTGAGCAGTTCTTC. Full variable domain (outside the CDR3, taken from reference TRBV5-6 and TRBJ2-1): DAGVTQSPTHLIKTRGQQVTLRCSPKSGHDTVSWYQQALGQGPQFIFQYYEEEERQRGNFPDRFSGHQFPNYSSELNVNALLLGDSALYLCASSFATGVAEQFFGPGTRLTVL.